One sample yielded the 14 T cell receptor beta chains listed below, sequenced in a study of regulatory T cells in long-lasting Graves disease. As for time point: persistent/refractory GD, antithyroid drugs over 5 years with positive TRAb. From RNA extracted from PBMCs, the TCR library was made. TCR beta libraries were built with iRepertoire HTBI primers and Arm-PCR of CDR3 regions. TCRdb analysed the multiplex PCR reads with MiXCR anew, one entry per CDR3 protein. The table lists around 430,000 distinct CDR3 sequences, about 20% of them singletons. This specimen was peripheral blood mononuclear cells (PBMCs), taken when the disease was refractory, from a patient treated with antithyroid drugs. The source of these receptors is a female donor with Graves disease.

The V call is TRBV10-3, the J call TRBJ2-3; 10 bases agree with TRBD2. This CDR3 is built from 16 residues. Trimming cost V 3 bases and J 2 bases; bases outside gene matches: 5. Per germline, CDR1 ENHRY and CDR2 SYGVKD. The chain's CDR3 is CAISDGTSAITDTQYF. In nucleotides, the CDR3 is TGTGCCATCAGTGACGGGACTAGCGCGATCACAGATACGCAGTATTTT.

The sample holds a few counts of this clonotype. The CDR3 bases are TGTGCCAGCAGCTCAACCCGGCACCTCCTGGCAACTAATGAAAAACTGTTTTTT. Translation gives CASSSTRHLLATNEKLFF. The chain recombines TRBV7-6 with TRBJ1-4; D is unresolved. Germline V gene lookup returns CDR1 SGHVS and CDR2 FNYEAQ. Trimming left V 4 bases short and J 0 bases short, with 18 bases between. The CDR3 has 18 residues.

CDR3: CASSYLTVSGATSYNEQFF. CDR3 DNA: TGTGCCAGCAGTTACTTGACGGTATCGGGGGCCACCTCCTACAATGAGCAGTTCTTC. The chain is built from TRBV6-5 and TRBJ2-1; either TRBD1 or TRBD2 may supply D (6 bases each). The CDR3 spans 19 residues. V was clipped by 1 base and J by 0 bases, with 19 bases between them. The V gene's germline CDR1 is MNHEY and CDR2 SVGAGI.

The V and J genes are TRBV30 and TRBJ2-2; TRBD1 matches 9 bases. The CDR3 consists of 13 residues. V was clipped by 4 bases and J by 7 bases; unmatched bases: 4. Germline V gives CDR1 GTSNPN, CDR2 SVGIG (reference sequence). DNA for the CDR3: TGTGCCTGGAAGACAGGGGGTATCGGGGAGCTGTTTTTT. It translates to CAWKTGGIGELFF.

This clonotype has a count of ten or more. This chain joins TRBV6-2 or TRBV6-3 and TRBJ2-7, with 14 bases that match TRBD2. There are 16 residues in the CDR3. Germline V gene lookup returns CDR1 MNHEY and CDR2 SVGEGT. The V gene end was trimmed by 4 bases and the J gene end by 3 bases; junction bases not matched to a gene: 5. The CDR3 region has the DNA TGTGCCAGCAGTTCCGGGGGGACTAGCGGGAGCTACGAGCAGTACTTC. Encoded protein: CASSSGGTSGSYEQYF.

This clonotype was counted at least ten times. This sequence joins TRBV19 and TRBJ2-7, with TRBD2 matching over 7 bases. This CDR3 is 13 amino acids long. Trimming took 6 bases from V and 2 from J; bases not matched to a gene: 4. The germline CDR1 and CDR2 sequences are LNHDA and SQIVND (reference sequence). CDR3 loop: CASSSSGTYEQYF. In DNA form, the CDR3 reads TGTGCCAGTAGCTCTAGCGGCACCTACGAGCAGTACTTC.

J is TRBJ1-1 and V is TRBV30; D is undetermined. V was trimmed by 0 bases and J by 0 bases, leaving 17 bases between them. This CDR3 contains 17 residues. CDR1 is GTSNPN and CDR2 is SVGIG in the germline V gene (reference sequence). The CDR3 region is CAWSVLGVGPLNTEAFF. In nucleotides, the CDR3 is TGTGCCTGGAGTGTACTCGGTGTCGGACCTCTGAACACTGAAGCTTTCTTT.

This clonotype was detected many times. The rearrangement joins TRBV24-1 to TRBJ2-7; TRBD1 matches 7 bases. Germline V gene data show CDR1 as KGHDR and CDR2 as SFDVKD. The V gene end was trimmed by 7 bases and the J gene end by 3 bases; junction bases not matched to a gene: 8. This CDR3 comprises 14 residues. CDR3 sequence reads: CATRAGTADYEQYF. The CDR3 DNA follows: TGTGCCACCAGGGCCGGGACAGCTGACTACGAGCAGTACTTC.

This clonotype was seen many times. The chain joins TRBV12-3 or TRBV12-4 to TRBJ2-7, with D maybe TRBD2 (6 bases). Trimming stripped 5 bases from V and 2 bases from J, with 13 bases between. CDR3 length: 14 amino acids. The CDR3 bases are TGTGCCAGCAGTCGCGGGACCGACGCCTACGAGCAGTACTTC. As protein: CASSRGTDAYEQYF.

The rearrangement joins TRBV7-2 to TRBJ1-1; TRBD1 might be the D (5 bases). CDR3 size: 15 residues. V lost 1 base and J 5 bases, leaving 14 bases between the germline ends. CDR1 and CDR2 from the germline V gene are SGHTA and FQGNSA. The CDR3 loop reads CASSLDPGRETEAFF. CDR3 in DNA: TGTGCCAGCAGCTTAGACCCGGGGCGAGAGACTGAAGCTTTCTTT.

This clonotype was detected only a few times. The chain uses TRBV5-1 and TRBJ1-4; D perhaps matches TRBD1 (6 bases). This CDR3 has 13 amino acids. V lost 4 bases and J 9 bases, leaving 13 bases between the germline ends. CDR1 SGHRS and CDR2 YFSETQ come from the germline V gene. The CDR3 region is CASSPFGGKKLFF. In nucleotides, the CDR3 is TGCGCCAGCAGCCCGTTCGGGGGCAAAAAACTGTTTTTT.

This clonotype has a count of ten or more. The chain has TRBV27 and TRBJ1-1; the match to TRBD1 covers 10 bases. The CDR3 is 15 amino acids. Losses at the gene ends were 2 bases for V and 5 bases for J; bases not matched to a gene: 5. Germline V CDR1 and CDR2: MNHEY, SMNVEV (reference sequence). The CDR3 sequence is CASSLGRDRGTEAFF. Written as DNA, the CDR3 is TGTGCCAGCAGTTTAGGGAGGGACAGGGGAACTGAAGCTTTCTTT.

As concerns this clonotype: A junction boundary mismatches the germline segment, possibly from a read error. The V call is TRBV3-1, the J call TRBJ2-3; TRBD1 might be the D (5 bases). CDR1 and CDR2 from the germline V gene are LGHDT and YNNKEL (reference sequence). The CDR3 has 13 residues. This chain's CDR3 is CASSQATGRNVIF. In nucleotides, the CDR3 is TGTGCCAGCAGCCAGGCAACAGGCCGTAACGTTATCTTT.

This clonotype was seen a handful of times. V usage is TRBV13 and J usage is TRBJ2-7; TRBD1 agrees at 7 bases. CDR1 PRHDT and CDR2 FYEKMQ come from the germline V gene (reference sequence). V lost 5 bases, J lost 7 bases, and 14 bases stayed unmatched. This CDR3 has 15 residues. The CDR3 is CASSTPGTVAKEQYF. In nucleotides, the CDR3 is TGTGCCAGCAGCACCCCCGGGACAGTGGCTAAAGAGCAGTACTTC.